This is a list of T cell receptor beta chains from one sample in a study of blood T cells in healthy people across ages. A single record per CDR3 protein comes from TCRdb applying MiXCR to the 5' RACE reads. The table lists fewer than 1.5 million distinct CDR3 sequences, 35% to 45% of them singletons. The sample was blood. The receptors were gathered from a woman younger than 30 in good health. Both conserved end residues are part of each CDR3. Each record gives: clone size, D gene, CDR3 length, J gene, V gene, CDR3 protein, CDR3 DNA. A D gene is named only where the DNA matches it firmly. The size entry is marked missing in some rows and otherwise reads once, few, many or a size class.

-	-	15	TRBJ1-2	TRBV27	CASSRGALLLYGYTF	TGTGCCAGCAGTCGAGGGGCCCTGCTGCTCTATGGCTACACCTTC
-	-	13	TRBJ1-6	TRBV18	CASSPNRESPLHF	TGTGCCAGCTCACCCAACAGGGAATCACCCCTCCACTTT
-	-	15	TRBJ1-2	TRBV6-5	CASSYLGVVFRGYTF	TGTGCCAGCAGTTACCTCGGGGTTGTGTTCCGGGGCTACACCTTC
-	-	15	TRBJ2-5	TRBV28	CASSLLPGFQETQYF	TGTGCCAGCAGTTTATTGCCGGGGTTCCAAGAGACCCAGTACTTC
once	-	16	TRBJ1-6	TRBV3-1	CASSHLHRDHNSPLHF	TGTGCCAGCAGCCATTTGCACAGGGACCATAATTCACCCCTCCACTTT
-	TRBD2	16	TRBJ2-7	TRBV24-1	CATSDGRVAGGREQYF	TGTGCCACCAGTGACGGTCGGGTAGCGGGGGGCCGCGAGCAGTACTTC
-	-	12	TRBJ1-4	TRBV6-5	CASRRSSEKLFF	TGTGCCAGCAGGAGGTCGAGTGAAAAACTGTTTTTT
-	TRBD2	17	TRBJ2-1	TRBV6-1	CASNGLAGGPSGNEQFF	TGTGCCAGCAACGGACTAGCGGGGGGGCCTTCGGGTAATGAGCAGTTCTTC
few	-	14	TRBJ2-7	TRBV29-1	CSVGGRISSYEQYF	TGCAGCGTTGGAGGACGTATAAGCTCCTACGAGCAGTACTTC
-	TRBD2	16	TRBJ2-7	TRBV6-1	CASSGSFSGSPYEQYF	TGTGCCAGCAGTGGATCGTTTAGCGGGTCTCCCTACGAGCAGTACTTC
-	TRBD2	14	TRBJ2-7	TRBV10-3	CAISYSAGGFEQYF	TGTGCCATCAGTTACTCGGCGGGAGGGTTCGAGCAGTACTTC
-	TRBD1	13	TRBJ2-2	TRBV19	CASNRGTTGELFF	TGTGCCAGTAACAGGGGGACCACCGGGGAGCTGTTTTTT
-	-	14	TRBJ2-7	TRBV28	CASSLYAGSYEQYF	TGTGCCAGCAGTTTATATGCAGGGTCCTACGAGCAGTACTTC
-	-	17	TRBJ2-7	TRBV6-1	CASSPLGKEALSYEQYF	TGTGCCAGCAGTCCACTTGGAAAGGAGGCTCTATCCTACGAGCAGTACTTC
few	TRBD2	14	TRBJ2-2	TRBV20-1	CSAKGLVNTGELFF	TGCAGTGCTAAGGGACTAGTAAACACCGGGGAGCTGTTTTTT
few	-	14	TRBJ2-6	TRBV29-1	CSVRQTSGANVLTF	TGCAGCGTAAGACAGACTTCTGGGGCCAACGTCCTGACTTTC
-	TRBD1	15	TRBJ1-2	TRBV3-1	CASSREPGTANGYTF	TGTGCCAGCAGCCGCGAGCCCGGGACAGCTAATGGCTACACCTTC
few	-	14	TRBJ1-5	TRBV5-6	CASSWWAVNQPQHF	TGTGCCAGCAGCTGGTGGGCAGTCAATCAGCCCCAGCATTTT
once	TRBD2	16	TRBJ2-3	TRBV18	CASSRPSGRSTDTQYF	TGTGCCAGCTCACGTCCTAGCGGGAGAAGCACAGATACGCAGTATTTT
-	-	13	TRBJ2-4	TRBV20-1	CSARRVAKNIQYF	TGCAGTGCTAGAAGGGTAGCCAAAAACATTCAGTACTTC
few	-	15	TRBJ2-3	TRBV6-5	CASSYLMGARDTQYF	TGTGCCAGCAGTTACCTGATGGGGGCGAGAGATACGCAGTATTTT
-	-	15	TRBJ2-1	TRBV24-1	CATSDPAIDADGQFF	TGTGCCACCAGTGATCCAGCGATTGATGCCGATGGGCAGTTCTTC
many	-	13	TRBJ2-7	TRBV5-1	CASSSTGLYEQYF	TGCGCCAGCAGCTCAACAGGGCTCTACGAGCAGTACTTC
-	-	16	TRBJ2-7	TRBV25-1	CASSAQGGDFSYEQYF	TGTGCCAGCAGTGCCCAGGGGGGGGACTTCTCCTACGAGCAGTACTTC
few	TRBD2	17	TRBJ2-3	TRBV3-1	CASSHHRTSERPDTQYF	TGTGCCAGCAGCCACCATCGGACTAGCGAAAGACCAGATACGCAGTATTTT
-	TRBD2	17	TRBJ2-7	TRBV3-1	CASSQTSGGFHSYEQYF	TGTGCCAGCAGCCAGACTAGCGGGGGATTCCACTCCTACGAGCAGTACTTC
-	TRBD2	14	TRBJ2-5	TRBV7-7	CASSFTSGDNEQYF	TGTGCCAGCAGCTTCACTAGCGGGGACAATGAGCAGTACTTC
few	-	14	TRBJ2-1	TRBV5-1	CASSLGLARNEQFF	TGCGCCAGCAGCTTGGGGCTAGCCCGGAATGAGCAGTTCTTC
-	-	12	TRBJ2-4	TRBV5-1	CASSWTDAQQYF	TGCGCCAGCAGCTGGACGGACGCGCAGCAGTACTTC
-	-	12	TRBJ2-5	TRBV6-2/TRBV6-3	CASGNPRTAQYF	TGTGCCAGCGGGAACCCTCGGACGGCCCAGTACTTC
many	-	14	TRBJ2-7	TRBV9	CASSVAKSPYEQYF	TGTGCCAGCAGCGTAGCCAAAAGTCCCTACGAGCAGTACTTC